Presented here are 17 T cell receptor beta chains from one specimen sequenced in a study of T cells in Graves' hyperthyroidism and ophthalmopathy (dated by TCRdb to between 2018 and 2021). The method was multiplex PCR. The run used an Illumina HiSeq 2000. The TCR beta CDR3 regions were amplified from the RNA transcripts. The TCR CDR3 was subjected to a first round of RT-PCR using the HTBI primer set and the Qiagen OneStep RT-PCR kit. TCRdb reran the public reads through fastp at Q25 and MiXCR, keeping productive beta chains. CDR3 protein sequences are deduplicated, and each keeps its most common genes and DNA. The sample yields roughly 570,000 distinct CDR3 sequences; about half were counted once. The top ten clones comprise around 20% of the sample. Sequencing was carried out using peripheral blood or thyroid tissue (not recorded which). The receptors derive from an adult woman with Graves' disease, either hyperthyroidism or ophthalmopathy (not recorded which).

The sample holds many counts of this clonotype. CDR3: CACTGTEWGYTF. Written as DNA, the CDR3 is TGTGCCTGCACCGGGACAGAGTGGGGCTACACCTTC. The chain has TRBV30 and TRBJ1-2; TRBD1 aligns across 7 bases. V was clipped by 6 bases and J by 8 bases; unmatched bases: 9. Germline V gives CDR1 GTSNPN, CDR2 SVGIG (reference sequence). CDR3 length: 12 amino acids.

This clonotype showed up many times. This chain joins TRBV7-9 and TRBJ2-7, with TRBD1 identical over 10 bases. The J segment lost 5 bases and the V segment lost 5 bases, leaving 9 bases of the junction unmatched. Per germline, CDR1 SEHNR and CDR2 FQNEAQ (reference sequence). The CDR3 has 15 residues. The CDR3 region has the DNA TGTGCCAGCAGCCCAACGGGACAGGGGATCCACGAGCAGTACTTC. This sequence encodes CASSPTGQGIHEQYF. The full variable domain, its missing parts supplied by reference TRBV7-9 and TRBJ2-7, is DTGVSQNPRHKITKRGQNVTFRCDPISEHNRLYWYRQTLGQGPEFLTYFQNEAQLEKSRLLSDRFSAERPKGSFSTLEIQRTEQGDSAMYLCASSPTGQGIHEQYFGPGTRLTVT.

Only a few counts were recorded for this clonotype. The CDR3 nucleotides read TGTGCCAGCGAACCCAGGCTAGCGGGCCACGTAGTCCACGAGCAGTACTTC. Its translation is CASEPRLAGHVVHEQYF. The chain has TRBV7-9 and TRBJ2-7; TRBD2 aligns across 8 bases. This CDR3 is built from 17 residues. Germline CDR1 and CDR2: SEHNR and FQNEAQ (reference sequence). The junction had 20 bases not matched to a gene; V was cut back by 8 bases and J by 5 bases.

In its sample, this clonotype was seen a few times. A read error may produce the germline difference seen at one junction end. This chain links TRBV5-1 with TRBJ1-2; D gene ambiguous. The CDR3 sequence is 10 residues long. From germline, CDR1 is SGHRS and CDR2 YFSETQ. In nucleotides, the CDR3 is TGCGCCAGCACTCACTACGGCTACACCTTC. The encoded protein is CASTHYGYTF. The entire variable domain, with the rest obtained from reference TRBV5-1 and TRBJ1-2, is as follows: KAGVTQTPRYLIKTRGQQVTLSCSPISGHRSVSWYQQTPGQGLQFLFEYFSETQRNKGNFPGRFSGRQFSNSRSEMNVSTLELGDSALYLCASTHYGYTFGSGTRLTVV.

V and J are TRBV7-2 and TRBJ2-2, with 11 bases fitting TRBD2. The J segment lost 7 bases and the V segment lost 5 bases, leaving 6 bases of the junction unmatched. The CDR3 runs 15 residues. CDR1 is SGHTA, CDR2 FQGNSA, per germline. For the CDR3, the DNA is TGTGCCAGCAGCCATAGCGGGAGGGCGATCGGGGAGCTGTTTTTT. Amino acids: CASSHSGRAIGELFF.

The gene calls are TRBV7-9 and TRBJ2-5; 7 bases are shared with TRBD1. The CDR3 is 15 residues long. V lost 6 bases to trimming and J lost 0 bases; unmatched junction nucleotides: 7. Germline-derived CDR1 and CDR2 are SEHNR and FQNEAQ (reference sequence). The CDR3 region has the DNA TGTGCCAGCAGTCTACAGGGGTGGAACCAAGAGACCCAGTACTTC. Translating gives CASSLQGWNQETQYF.

The sample holds many counts of this clonotype. The rearrangement links TRBV2 to TRBJ1-5; unclear D gene. The CDR3 loop spans 14 amino acids. The ends were cut back, 5 bases at V and 3 bases at J, with 11 bases in the middle. CDR1 is SNHLY and CDR2 is FYNNEI in the germline V gene. The CDR3 region is CASSPRTDNQPQHF. In DNA form, the CDR3 reads TGTGCCAGCAGTCCAAGGACTGACAATCAGCCCCAGCATTTT.

This clonotype has at least ten counts. The V call is TRBV6-6, the J call TRBJ1-1; D remains ambiguous. Germline CDR1 and CDR2: MNHNY and SVGAGI (reference sequence). The V gene lost 2 bases and the J gene lost 3 bases, with 10 bases spanning the gap. This CDR3 region has 14 residues. The CDR3 sequence is CASSYSESDTEAFF. CDR3 coding DNA: TGTGCCAGCAGTTACAGTGAATCGGACACTGAAGCTTTCTTT.

This clonotype was counted a single time. The chain has TRBV11-2 and TRBJ2-1; TRBD2 matches 8 bases. This CDR3 has 15 residues. Germline V gene lookup returns CDR1 SGHAT and CDR2 FQNNGV. J gave up 6 bases and V 4 bases, and 8 bases lay outside the gene matches. The CDR3: CASSYIRGTSNEQFF. CDR3 nucleotide sequence: TGTGCCAGCAGCTACATTAGGGGGACTAGCAATGAGCAGTTCTTC.

The V call is TRBV24-1, the J call TRBJ1-5; D perhaps matches TRBD1 (5 bases). The CDR3 has 14 amino acids. Germline V gene lookup returns CDR1 KGHDR and CDR2 SFDVKD. Trimming removed 5 bases from V and 0 bases from J, with 7 bases in between. In DNA form, the CDR3 reads TGTGCCACCAGTGGTAGGGGTAGCAATCAGCCCCAGCATTTT. Amino acid sequence: CATSGRGSNQPQHF.

The J gene is TRBJ2-7, the V gene TRBV7-9; a possible D gene is TRBD1 (6 bases). With 4 bases removed from V and 3 bases from J, the gap between germline ends came to 16 bases. This CDR3 contains 15 residues. The germline CDR1 and CDR2 sequences are SEHNR and FQNEAQ (reference sequence). CDR3 nucleotide sequence: TGTGCCAGCAGCTATTTCCGACAGGCGGGCTACGAGCAGTACTTC. Its protein product is CASSYFRQAGYEQYF.

This clonotype was observed many times. The V call is TRBV28, the J call TRBJ1-2, with a possible D match to TRBD1 (5 bases). This CDR3 region has 11 residues. Trimming removed 7 bases from V and 7 bases from J, with 10 bases in between. Germline CDR1 and CDR2: MDHEN and SYDVKM. The CDR3: CASNRGSGYTF. Here the CDR3 DNA reads TGTGCCAGCAACCGGGGGAGTGGCTACACCTTC.

V and J are TRBV5-1 and TRBJ2-3; possible D gene TRBD1, 6 bases. The ends were cut back, 2 bases at V and 11 bases at J, with 18 bases in the middle. From germline, CDR1 is SGHRS and CDR2 YFSETQ. This CDR3 region has 14 residues. The CDR3 region has the DNA TGCGCCAGCAGCTTAGGTGGGGGCGTCATCCTGCAGTATTTT. Translation: CASSLGGGVILQYF.

Only a few counts were recorded for this clonotype. The J gene is TRBJ2-7, the V gene TRBV10-3; D remains unclear. CDR3 length equals 14 residues. The germline CDR1 and CDR2 sequences are ENHRY and SYGVKD. V lost 4 bases and J lost 0, with 10 bases in between. CDR3 sequence reads: CAISVFGRSYEQYF. In nucleotides, the CDR3 is TGTGCCATCAGTGTGTTTGGCCGCTCCTACGAGCAGTACTTC.

This clonotype was observed a few times. A read error is possible here, since a much larger clone lies one base away. This rearrangement joins TRBV19 to TRBJ1-1; 7 bases are a match to TRBD1. CDR3 length: 13 residues. CDR1 and CDR2 from the germline V gene are LNHDA and SQIVND (reference sequence). V lost 4 bases, J lost 5 bases, and 4 bases stayed unmatched. CDR3 in DNA: TGTGCCAGTAGTACAAGGGGGCAAACTGAAGCTTTCTTT. It codes for CASSTRGQTEAFF. The whole variable domain, remainder taken from reference TRBV19 and TRBJ1-1, is DGGITQSPKYLFRKEGQNVTLSCEQNLNHDAMYWYRQDPGQGLRLIYYSQIVNDFQKGDIAEGYSVSREKKESFPLTVTSAQKNPTAFYLCASSTRGQTEAFFGQGTRLTVV.

The chain has TRBV5-1 and TRBJ1-2; TRBD1 agrees at 8 bases. CDR1 and CDR2 from the germline V gene are SGHRS and YFSETQ. The CDR3 contains 14 residues. The V segment lost 4 bases and the J segment 3 bases; nucleotides outside the gene matches: 5. CDR3 sequence (DNA): TGCGCCAGCAGCATATCGGGACAGGACTATGGCTACACCTTC. This gives the protein CASSISGQDYGYTF.

Comments on this clonotype: Because it lacks the conserved phenylalanine or tryptophan at the end, this CDR3 is likely a read error. The chain has TRBV12-3 or TRBV12-4 and TRBJ1-2; D call uncertain. There are 14 residues in the CDR3. V gave up 9 bases and J gave up 2 bases, with 16 bases separating them. In DNA form, the CDR3 reads TGTGCCAGTAGTCCCGATCAGGCGAACTATGGCTACACCTTA. It is translated as CASSPDQANYGYTL.